The 27 T cell receptor beta chains below were found in one sample sequenced in a study of blood T cell repertoires in COVID-19. Assay used: immunoSEQ multiplex PCR; TCRdb lists only in-frame clones, some missing. The table shows 45,000 to 55,000 clones, with around nine tenths occurring only once. Material for sequencing was peripheral blood. These receptors all stem from a woman in her forties with active COVID-19.

J is TRBJ1-2 and V is TRBV11-2; 8 bases agree with TRBD1. V lost 4 bases, J lost 13 bases, and 8 bases stayed unmatched. The CDR3 runs 12 residues. Per the germline V gene, CDR1 is SGHAT and CDR2 is FQNNGV. The CDR3 DNA follows: TGTGCCAGCAGCTCAAATGGACAGGGTGGCACCTTC. The encoded protein is CASSSNGQGGTF.

This rearrangement joins TRBV21-1 to TRBJ2-3; the table's D call of TRBD1 was not tested on the DNA. TRBV21-1 has pseudogene status. The CDR3 runs 16 residues. The CDR3 region is CASSKGRQASTDTQYF. The CDR3 bases are TGTGCCAGCAGCAAAGGTCGTCAGGCTAGCACAGATACGCAGTATTTT.

The genes are TRBV19 and TRBJ2-7, with TRBD2 matching over 8 bases. This CDR3 comprises 15 residues. The V gene end was trimmed by 6 bases and the J gene end by 4 bases; junction bases not matched to a gene: 11. Germline V gene sequence: CDR1 LNHDA, CDR2 SQIVND (reference sequence). The CDR3 sequence is CASRRAGASQYEQYF. The DNA for the CDR3 is TGTGCCAGTAGACGAGCGGGGGCTTCCCAGTACGAGCAGTACTTC.

A word on this clone: Relative to the germline gene, one junction end is altered; a read error may explain this. The chain couples TRBV19 to TRBJ1-1; D is unclear. Germline V CDR1 and CDR2: LNHDA, SQIVND (reference sequence). The CDR3 is made up of 14 amino acids. In DNA, the CDR3 is TGTGCCAGTAGTATTGAACGAGGGAACGCTGAAGCTTTCTTT. Translated, it gives CASSIERGNAEAFF.

V gene TRBV6-1 combines with J gene TRBJ2-3; D is possibly TRBD2 (6 bases). V shed 1 base and J shed 1 base, with 15 bases lying between them. The CDR3 has 17 amino acids. CDR1 and CDR2 from the germline V gene are MNHNS and SASEGT. The CDR3 DNA is TGTGCCAGCAGTGAAGGAGTATGGTGGGAGGGCACAGATACGCAGTATTTT. It is translated as CASSEGVWWEGTDTQYF.

The chain recombines TRBV11-2 with TRBJ2-7, with 10 bases lining up with TRBD1. V lost 4 bases and J lost 2; bases outside the gene matches: 8. The V gene's germline CDR1 is SGHAT and CDR2 FQNNGV. CDR3 size: 16 residues. The chain's CDR3 is CASSSVGQGVPYEQYF. As DNA, the CDR3 is TGTGCCAGCAGCTCAGTTGGACAGGGGGTGCCCTACGAGCAGTACTTC.

The chain carries TRBV5-1 and TRBJ2-7; 8 nucleotides align to TRBD2. The trim removed 1 base at V and 3 bases at J, leaving 6 bases unmatched. Germline CDR1 and CDR2: SGHRS and YFSETQ. The CDR3 length is 15 residues. The CDR3 coding sequence is TGCGCCAGCAGCTTGTTACCGGGACTAGACTACGAGCAGTACTTC. It encodes CASSLLPGLDYEQYF.

The chain carries TRBV21-1 and TRBJ1-1; no check of the table's D call, TRBD1, against the DNA was made. TRBV21-1 is reported as a pseudogene. This CDR3 contains 15 residues. CDR3 sequence: CASSNRQGDVLNPFF. The CDR3 DNA is TGTGCCAGCAGCAACCGACAGGGGGACGTACTCAACCCTTTCTTT.

This clone has a handful of counts. This rearrangement joins TRBV5-1 to TRBJ1-2; a weak D match, TRBD1 (6 bases). The V gene's germline CDR1 is SGHRS and CDR2 YFSETQ. The V gene lost 4 bases and the J gene lost 10 bases, with 23 bases spanning the gap. The CDR3 is 15 residues long. The CDR3 region has the DNA TGCGCCAGCAGCCCGGGTGGGACGGCGACAGGAAACTACACCTTC. Translated: CASSPGGTATGNYTF.

The chain uses TRBV19 and TRBJ2-7; 8 bases match TRBD1. Trimming took 5 bases from V and 1 from J; bases not matched to a gene: 1. The CDR3 totals 13 residues. Germline V gene data show CDR1 as LNHDA and CDR2 as SQIVND (reference sequence). As DNA, the CDR3 is TGTGCCAGTAGTCGGACAGGGTCCTACGAGCAGTACTTC. Translation gives CASSRTGSYEQYF.

This chain uses TRBV7-2 with TRBJ1-2, with D unclear. The CDR3 totals 13 residues. The germline V gene encodes CDR1 SGHTA and CDR2 FQGNSA. Trimming took 1 base from V and 8 from J, leaving 11 bases between them. This CDR3 is CASSLGGFSGYTF. The DNA for the CDR3 is TGTGCCAGCAGCTTAGGAGGGTTTAGCGGCTACACCTTC.

The rearrangement uses TRBV9 and TRBJ2-5, with 11 bases lining up with TRBD2. The V and J ends lost 0 bases and 5 bases, in that order; junction bases with no gene match: 18. Germline values: CDR1 SGDLS, CDR2 YYNGEE. The CDR3 is 20 amino acids. CDR3 bases: TGTGCCAGCAGCGTAGGCCCCACCCTAGCGGGGGGTTCTCTTTTGGAGACCCAGTACTTC. It codes for CASSVGPTLAGGSLLETQYF.

J is TRBJ1-2 and V is TRBV9; 10 positions agree with TRBD1. Germline lookup yields CDR1 SGDLS and CDR2 YYNGEE. The CDR3 loop spans 14 amino acids. The junction had 5 bases not matched to a gene; V was cut back by 4 bases and J by 5 bases. The CDR3 spells CASSRDRGGYGYTF. The CDR3 DNA is TGTGCCAGCAGCCGGGACAGGGGTGGGTATGGCTACACCTTC.

This chain connects TRBV30 to TRBJ1-5; 10 positions match TRBD1. The CDR3 length is 16 residues. The V gene's germline CDR1 is GTSNPN and CDR2 SVGIG (reference sequence). V lost 0 bases, J lost 3 bases, and 5 bases stayed unmatched. This chain's CDR3 is CAWSVGQGPNNQPQHF. Written as DNA, the CDR3 is TGTGCCTGGAGTGTGGGACAGGGGCCCAACAATCAGCCCCAGCATTTT.

This chain uses TRBV19 with TRBJ1-5; D is unclear. The CDR3 is 15 residues long. Germline CDR1 reads LNHDA; CDR2 reads SQIVND (reference sequence). V was shortened by 5 bases and J by 5 bases, with 16 bases between the two germline ends. CDR3: CASSPYRQAYQPQHF. The CDR3 coding sequence is TGTGCCAGTAGTCCATACCGGCAGGCCTATCAGCCCCAGCATTTT.

This clone was observed a handful of times. This chain joins TRBV19 and TRBJ1-6; D is possibly TRBD1 (6 bases). This CDR3 spans 17 amino acids. The V end was cut by 2 bases, the J end by 0 bases, with 11 bases between. Germline V gives CDR1 LNHDA, CDR2 SQIVND (reference sequence). The DNA of the CDR3 is TGTGCCAGTAGTATATCTTGGACAGCCTCCTATAATTCACCCCTCCACTTT. It yields the protein CASSISWTASYNSPLHF. The full variable domain, with the rest looked up from reference TRBV19 and TRBJ1-6, is DGGITQSPKYLFRKEGQNVTLSCEQNLNHDAMYWYRQDPGQGLRLIYYSQIVNDFQKGDIAEGYSVSREKKESFPLTVTSAQKNPTAFYLCASSISWTASYNSPLHFGNGTRLTVT.

This chain links TRBV7-8 with TRBJ1-6; D might be TRBD1 (6 bases). The CDR3 runs to 14 residues. Germline V gene lookup returns CDR1 SGHVS and CDR2 FQNEAQ. Between the trimmed V and J ends, which lost 6 bases and 7 bases, there was a span of 13 bases. The CDR3 DNA is TGTGCCAGCAGTGCAGGGGAGAGGAATTCACCCCTCCACTTT. Translated: CASSAGERNSPLHF.

V and J are TRBV2 and TRBJ2-1; 7 bases fit TRBD1. Looked up from germline, CDR1 is SNHLY and CDR2 is FYNNEI. The CDR3 extends over 14 amino acids. The V and J ends lost 5 bases and 13 bases, in that order; junction bases with no gene match: 14. CDR3 in DNA: TGTGCCAGCAGTCCTACGTCGACAGGGAAAGTTCAGTTCTTC. It translates to CASSPTSTGKVQFF.

CDR3 sequence: CASSLTGAATPYTF. For the CDR3, the DNA is TGTGCCAGCAGCCTGACAGGGGCCGCCACACCTTACACCTTC. J is TRBJ1-2 and V is TRBV7-2, with 8 bases aligning to TRBD1. Trimming took 5 bases from V and 11 from J; bases not matched to a gene: 13. Germline V gene lookup returns CDR1 SGHTA and CDR2 FQGNSA. This CDR3 spans 14 amino acids.

The chain has TRBV5-6 and TRBJ2-3; 8 nucleotides align to TRBD2. Germline V gene lookup returns CDR1 SGHDT and CDR2 YYEEEE. The CDR3 contains 15 residues. With V trimmed by 7 bases and J by 0 bases, 7 bases remained unmatched. In nucleotides, the CDR3 is TGTGCCAGCTCAGTTGTAGCGGGAAGCACAGATACGCAGTATTTT. Protein sequence: CASSVVAGSTDTQYF.

CDR3 sequence (DNA): TGTGCCACCAGTGATTCTCGACAGGGAATGGTTCAGTACTTC. Its translation is CATSDSRQGMVQYF. The chain has TRBV24-1 and TRBJ2-7, with 7 positions matching TRBD1. Per the germline V gene, CDR1 is KGHDR and CDR2 is SFDVKD. V lost 2 bases, J lost 10 bases, and 10 bases stayed unmatched. The CDR3 runs 14 residues.

The chain couples TRBV9 to TRBJ2-3; D gene uncertain. V lost 1 base and J lost 0, with 9 bases in between. The CDR3 runs to 15 residues. Germline values: CDR1 SGDLS, CDR2 YYNGEE. CDR3 sequence (DNA): TGTGCCAGCAGCGTATTGGCGACTAGCACAGATACGCAGTATTTT. This encodes CASSVLATSTDTQYF.

The chain joins TRBV7-9 to TRBJ2-3, with D tentatively TRBD1 (5 bases). This CDR3 contains 13 residues. The germline V gene encodes CDR1 SEHNR and CDR2 FQNEAQ (reference sequence). Trimming cost V 11 bases and J 5 bases, with 17 bases left between them. The CDR3 spells CALRALLGDTQYF. DNA of the CDR3: TGTGCCCTCAGGGCCCTGCTTGGAGATACGCAGTATTTT.

The J gene is TRBJ1-2, the V gene TRBV5-6, with D unclear. CDR3 length equals 14 residues. Germline assignment: CDR1 SGHDT and CDR2 YYEEEE. Trimming shortened V by 4 bases and J by 4 bases, and 14 bases separated the two germline ends. The CDR3, as DNA: TGTGCCAGCAGCCCCTCGGGAGGGATCTATGGCTACACCTTC. It codes for CASSPSGGIYGYTF.

The chain is built from TRBV24-1 and TRBJ1-5, with no clear D. Trimming removed 11 bases from V and 0 bases from J, with 13 bases in between. This CDR3 has 14 amino acids. Germline loops: CDR1 KGHDR, CDR2 SFDVKD. The CDR3 spells CASPPHYSNQPQHF. CDR3 DNA sequence: TGTGCCAGCCCTCCCCACTATAGCAATCAGCCCCAGCATTTT.

This chain uses TRBV6-1 with TRBJ2-5; TRBD1 matches 7 bases. With 3 bases clipped from V and 5 bases from J, the junction kept 3 bases outside the gene matches. From germline, CDR1 is MNHNS and CDR2 SASEGT. The CDR3 length is 13 residues. This CDR3 is CASSESRGETQYF. In DNA form, the CDR3 reads TGTGCCAGCAGTGAGTCCAGGGGGGAGACCCAGTACTTC.

The V call is TRBV6-4, the J call TRBJ1-1; D is undetermined. In germline, CDR1 is MRHNA, CDR2 SNTAGT. The CDR3 spans 14 residues. Trimming shortened V by 0 bases and J by 4 bases, and 9 bases separated the two germline ends. This CDR3 reads CASSDSRNPTEAFF. DNA for the CDR3: TGTGCCAGCAGTGACTCGCGCAACCCCACTGAAGCTTTCTTT.